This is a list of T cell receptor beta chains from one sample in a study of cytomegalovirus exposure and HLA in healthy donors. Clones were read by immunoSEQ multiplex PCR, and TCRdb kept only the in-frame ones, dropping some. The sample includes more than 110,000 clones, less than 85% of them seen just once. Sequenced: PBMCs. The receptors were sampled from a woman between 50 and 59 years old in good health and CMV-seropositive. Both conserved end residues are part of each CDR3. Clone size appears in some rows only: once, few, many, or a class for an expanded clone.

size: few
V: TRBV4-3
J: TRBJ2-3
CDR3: CASSVAESTDTQYF

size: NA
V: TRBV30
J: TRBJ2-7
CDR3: CAWSTTDRTYEQYF

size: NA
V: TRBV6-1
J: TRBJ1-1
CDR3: CASSENRATEAFF

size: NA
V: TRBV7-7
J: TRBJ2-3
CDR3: CASSPSGPTDTQYF

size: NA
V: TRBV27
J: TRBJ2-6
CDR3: CASSRWGAGANVLTF

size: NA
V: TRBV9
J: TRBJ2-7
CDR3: CASSPRTGSNYEQYF

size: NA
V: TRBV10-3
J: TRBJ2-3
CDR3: CAIQGTSGGTDTQYF

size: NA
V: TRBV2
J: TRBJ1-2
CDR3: CASSESRQQEGYGYTF

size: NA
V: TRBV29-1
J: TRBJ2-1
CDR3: CSVEDLVYNEQFF

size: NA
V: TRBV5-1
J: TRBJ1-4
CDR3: CASSTASGQGEKLFF

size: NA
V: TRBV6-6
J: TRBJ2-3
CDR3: CASSYSRDYTDTQYF

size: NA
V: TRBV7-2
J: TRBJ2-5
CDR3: CASSPNRGQETQYF

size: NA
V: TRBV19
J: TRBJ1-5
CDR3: CASHTSGPWQPQHF

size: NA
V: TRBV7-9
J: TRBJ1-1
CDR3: CASSLQGSNTEAFF

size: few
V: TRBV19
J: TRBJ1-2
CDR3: CASSPAGTGGDYYGYTF

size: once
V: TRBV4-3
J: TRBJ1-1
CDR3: CASSSSFGGLTEAFF

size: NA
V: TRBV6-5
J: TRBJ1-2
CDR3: CASRLGTGSNYGYTF

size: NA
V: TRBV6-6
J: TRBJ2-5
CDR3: CASSPDSQETQYF

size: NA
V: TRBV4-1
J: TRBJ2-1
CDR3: CASSPDYSGEQFF

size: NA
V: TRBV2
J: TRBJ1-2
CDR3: CASSAGGVYGYTF

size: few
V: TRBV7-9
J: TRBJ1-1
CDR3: CASSLAGANTEAFF

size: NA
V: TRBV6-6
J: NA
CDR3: CASSYSGTGGYEQYF

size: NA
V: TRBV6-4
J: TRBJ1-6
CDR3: CASSEVSGGNSPLHF

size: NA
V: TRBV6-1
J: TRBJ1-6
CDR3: CAGQGYNSPLHF

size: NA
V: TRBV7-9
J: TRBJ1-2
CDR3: CASSLSPGSTNEGYTF

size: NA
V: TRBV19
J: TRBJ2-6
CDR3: CASSMFSGSGANVLTF

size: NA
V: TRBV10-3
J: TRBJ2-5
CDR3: CAISAGTGQRETQYF

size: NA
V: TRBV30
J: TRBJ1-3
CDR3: CAWSAFGRGGNTIYF

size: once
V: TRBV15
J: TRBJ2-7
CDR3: CATSRDFSSYEQYF

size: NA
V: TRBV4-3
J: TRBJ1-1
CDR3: CASSQDWVRANTEAFF

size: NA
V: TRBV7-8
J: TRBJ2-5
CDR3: CASSPGTDQETQYF

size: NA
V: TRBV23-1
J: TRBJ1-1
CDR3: CASSQYSLGGGMNTEAFF

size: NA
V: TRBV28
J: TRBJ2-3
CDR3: CASSFSSGGGTDTQYF

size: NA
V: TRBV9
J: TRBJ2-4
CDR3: CASSVQGGIQYF

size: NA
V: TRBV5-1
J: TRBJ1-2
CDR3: CASSLQGQGNYGYTF

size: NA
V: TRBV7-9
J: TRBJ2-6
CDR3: CASSRQGSGANVLTF

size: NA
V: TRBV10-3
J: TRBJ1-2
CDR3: CAIRIEGLSGYTF

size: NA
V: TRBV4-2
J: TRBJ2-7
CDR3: CASSQGRPYEQYF

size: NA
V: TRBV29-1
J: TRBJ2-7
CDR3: CSVIRTTTYEQYF

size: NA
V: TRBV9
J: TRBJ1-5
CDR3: CASSVAAGDQPQHF

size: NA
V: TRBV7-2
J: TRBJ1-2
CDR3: CASSLEDLGYTF

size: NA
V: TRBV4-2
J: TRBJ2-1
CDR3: CASSQGVQGPYNEQFF